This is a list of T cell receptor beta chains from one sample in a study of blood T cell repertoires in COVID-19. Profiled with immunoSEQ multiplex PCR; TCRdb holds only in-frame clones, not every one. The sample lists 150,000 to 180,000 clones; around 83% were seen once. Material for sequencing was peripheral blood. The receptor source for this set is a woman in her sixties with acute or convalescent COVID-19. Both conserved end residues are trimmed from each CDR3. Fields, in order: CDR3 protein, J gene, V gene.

ASSPTGVSLEGYT,TRBJ1-2,TRBV19
ATSDYRDMQF,TRBJ2-1,TRBV24-1
ASSLGQGVGGEQF,TRBJ2-1,TRBV5-1
ASSDGEFRNEQF,TRBJ2-1,TRBV10-1
ASSLGPSGNTIY,TRBJ1-3,TRBV7-2
ASSLYSRGSSYGYT,TRBJ1-2,TRBV7-2
ASSEYRQGAAGNTIY,TRBJ1-3,TRBV6-1
ASSYGDRDDEQY,TRBJ2-7,TRBV6-5
ASSAAGEANYGYT,TRBJ1-2,TRBV19
ASRDRGSGELF,TRBJ2-2,TRBV10-3
ASSYLGLGETQY,TRBJ2-5,TRBV6-2/TRBV6-3
ASSQGAQGYEQY,TRBJ2-7,TRBV3-1/TRBV3-2
ASSLNGGAYNEQF,TRBJ2-1,TRBV7-8
ASSPGHLNTEAF,TRBJ1-1,TRBV5-5
ASIGGYGYT,TRBJ1-2,TRBV28
ASSREFSNTEAF,TRBJ1-1,TRBV7-2
ASRAGARAF,TRBJ1-1,TRBV6-5
ASSYFRDRSLLNNQPQH,TRBJ1-5,TRBV6-2/TRBV6-3
ASRGEGDGYT,TRBJ1-2,TRBV6-6
ASSPGTGNQPQH,TRBJ1-5,TRBV18
ASSLASSGTKNIQY,TRBJ2-4,TRBV7-9
ASSPRTGKETQY,TRBJ2-5,TRBV28
AWSGQGNQPQH,TRBJ1-5,TRBV30
ASSLGLNAQY,TRBJ2-3,TRBV12-3/TRBV12-4
ASSRTGRESSYEQY,TRBJ2-7,TRBV19
ASSRDRGVYGYT,TRBJ1-2,TRBV5-1
ASSLRTRGNEQY,TRBJ2-7,TRBV27
ASSLGTGRRGNQPQH,TRBJ1-5,TRBV5-1
ASSTRQRPTGELF,TRBJ2-2,TRBV21-1
ASRYTDTQY,TRBJ2-3,TRBV6-5
ASSIDITGGSGYT,TRBJ1-2,TRBV19
ASSPTGGSYNEQF,TRBJ2-1,TRBV6-5
ASSKEWGQGQPQH,TRBJ1-5,TRBV28
ATSDLPRGLDYGYT,TRBJ1-2,TRBV24-1
ASSRTGDGYGYT,TRBJ1-2,TRBV5-1
ASSPPTGEYTGELF,TRBJ2-2,TRBV5-1
ASSVGGSGGTGELF,TRBJ2-2,TRBV9
ASSQGGGEAF,TRBJ1-1,TRBV3-1/TRBV3-2
ASTRLQIPQETQY,TRBJ2-5,TRBV6-5
ASSQSFGTGGTDTQY,TRBJ2-3,TRBV18
ASSATGGDQPQH,TRBJ1-5,TRBV5-1
ASSPTRTEEFKKH,TRBJ1-5,TRBV7-8
ASSFRGHNQETQY,TRBJ2-5,TRBV11-2
ASSPQGSMNNSPLH,TRBJ1-6,TRBV5-1
ASAGEGTEAF,TRBJ1-1,TRBV3-1/TRBV3-2
ASSYEFYTEAF,TRBJ1-1,TRBV6-2/TRBV6-3
ATSRDHGGANTGELF,TRBJ2-2,TRBV15
ASSFGGSSSYEQY,TRBJ2-7,TRBV7-3
ASSVDYGEQY,TRBJ2-7,TRBV9
ASSRSGGVGGGYT,TRBJ1-2,TRBV6-6
ASSFRGQTAGELF,TRBJ2-2,TRBV11-2
AWSVQKNTEAF,TRBJ1-1,TRBV30
ASSGNRGAPPWNSPLH,TRBJ1-6,TRBV7-2
ASSRGTDRFYGYT,TRBJ1-2,TRBV19
ASSHPSGHYLTADTQY,TRBJ2-3,TRBV14
ASSLGATNTEAF,TRBJ1-1,TRBV5-1
ASSASGNSMNTEAF,TRBJ1-1,TRBV9
ASSLDRGLEQPQH,TRBJ1-5,TRBV5-6
ASSPGGLRGRETQY,TRBJ2-5,TRBV11-2
ASSHPRGREDQPQH,TRBJ1-5,TRBV4-1